This TCR beta chain was profiled in a study of cytomegalovirus exposure and HLA in healthy donors. Study conclusions and caveats: Sequencing depth across donors, presence/absence analyses assumed, was roughly uniform.

On this clone itself: Its antigen is as yet unknown.

Both 60 Vbeta primers and 13 Jbeta primers went into the PCR. The repertoire was sequenced with immunoSEQ multiplex PCR; TCRdb's copy has only in-frame clones and lacks some. The sample carries approximately 190,000 clones, 81% recorded once. The CDR3 is 16 residues long. With V trimmed by 4 bases and J by 2 bases, 4 bases remained unmatched. Germline CDR1 is SGHRS and CDR2 is YFSETQ. Sequenced: PBMCs. This clonotype originated in a man in his forties or fifties in good health and CMV-seropositive. V and J are TRBV5-1 and TRBJ2-2; TRBD2 aligns across 11 bases. CDR3 bases: TGCGCCAGCAGCGCCGGGACTAGCGGAAACACCGGGGAGCTGTTTTTT. Protein product: CASSAGTSGNTGELFF.